This T cell receptor beta chain was found in a study of blood T cell repertoires in COVID-19. Some clones are missing from TCRdb's copy, which holds only in-frame ones; the method was immunoSEQ multiplex PCR. Seen here are 150,000 or so clones, around 88% observed once, and the top ten hold about 9.4%. Trimming cost V 0 bases and J 7 bases; bases outside gene matches: 11. CDR1 and CDR2 from the germline V gene are SGHVS and FNYEAQ. The CDR3 totals 16 residues. Sequencing input: peripheral blood. V gene TRBV7-6 combines with J gene TRBJ2-7; the match to TRBD2 covers 8 bases. The TCR sequence derives from a man aged 45-65 years with acute or convalescent COVID-19. The CDR3 nucleotides are TGTGCCAGCAGCTTAGCACAGCGGGAGTTGTTGGGGGAGCAGTACTTC. Translation: CASSLAQRELLGEQYF.